This T cell receptor (beta chain) was identified during a study of neurological immune-mediated disorders. The time point was: longitudinal time-point 1 (baseline). Volunteers from a blood bank in Maryland, USA, constituted the healthy controls. V dropped 4 bases and J dropped 7; count of bases not matched to a gene: 9. CDR3 length equals 17 residues. Germline loops: CDR1 LGHDT, CDR2 YNNKEL (reference sequence). This clonotype has at least ten counts. 5'RACE generated cDNA with 10-nucleotide random UMIs. MiXCR, run by TCRdb on the 5' RACE reads, gives a single entry per CDR3 protein. The sample has about 49,000 distinct CDR3 sequences, 9% to 10% seen once.

This receptor was taken from a woman aged 40 to 55 in good health. This sequence joins TRBV3-1 and TRBJ2-1; TRBD2 agrees at 14 bases. The sequencing input was PBMCs. The CDR3 spells CASSPHYRTSGRNEQFF. CDR3 DNA sequence: TGTGCCAGCAGCCCTCACTATAGGACTAGCGGGAGGAATGAGCAGTTCTTC.